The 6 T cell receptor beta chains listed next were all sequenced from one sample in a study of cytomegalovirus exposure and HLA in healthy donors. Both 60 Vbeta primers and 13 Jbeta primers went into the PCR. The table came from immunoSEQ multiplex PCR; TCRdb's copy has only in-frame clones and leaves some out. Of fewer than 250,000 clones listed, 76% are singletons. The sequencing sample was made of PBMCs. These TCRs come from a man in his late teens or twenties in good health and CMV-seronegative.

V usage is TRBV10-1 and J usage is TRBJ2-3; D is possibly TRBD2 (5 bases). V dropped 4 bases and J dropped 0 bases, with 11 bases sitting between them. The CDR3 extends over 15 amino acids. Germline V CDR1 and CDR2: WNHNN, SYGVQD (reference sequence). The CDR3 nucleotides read TGCGCCAGCAGTGCAGCGGACTCTAGCACAGATACGCAGTATTTT. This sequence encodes CASSAADSSTDTQYF.

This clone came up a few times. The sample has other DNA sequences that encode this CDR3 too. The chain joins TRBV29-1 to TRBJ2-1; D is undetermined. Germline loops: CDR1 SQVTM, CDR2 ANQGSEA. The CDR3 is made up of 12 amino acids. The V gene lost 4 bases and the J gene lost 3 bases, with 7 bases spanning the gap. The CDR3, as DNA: TGCAGCGTTGGCGGCGGCTACAATGAGCAGTTCTTC. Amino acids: CSVGGGYNEQFF.

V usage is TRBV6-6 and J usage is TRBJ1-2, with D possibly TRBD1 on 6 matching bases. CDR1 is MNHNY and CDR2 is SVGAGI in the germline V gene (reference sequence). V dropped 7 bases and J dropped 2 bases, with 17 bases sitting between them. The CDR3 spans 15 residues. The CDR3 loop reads CASTEYTGTNYGYTF. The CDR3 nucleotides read TGTGCCAGCACCGAATACACAGGGACGAACTATGGCTACACCTTC.

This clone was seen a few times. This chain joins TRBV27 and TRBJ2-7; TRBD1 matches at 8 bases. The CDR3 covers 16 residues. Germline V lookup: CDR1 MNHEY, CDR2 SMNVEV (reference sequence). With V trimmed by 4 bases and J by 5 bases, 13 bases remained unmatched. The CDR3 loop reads CASSSRMAGQENEQYF. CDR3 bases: TGTGCCAGCAGTTCAAGGATGGCGGGACAGGAGAACGAGCAGTACTTC.

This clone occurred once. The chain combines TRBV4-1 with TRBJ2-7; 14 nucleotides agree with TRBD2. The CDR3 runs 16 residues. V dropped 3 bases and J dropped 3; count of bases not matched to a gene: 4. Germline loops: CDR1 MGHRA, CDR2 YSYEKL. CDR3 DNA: TGCGCCAGCAGCCACACGGGACTAGCGGGAGTCTACGAGCAGTACTTC. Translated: CASSHTGLAGVYEQYF.

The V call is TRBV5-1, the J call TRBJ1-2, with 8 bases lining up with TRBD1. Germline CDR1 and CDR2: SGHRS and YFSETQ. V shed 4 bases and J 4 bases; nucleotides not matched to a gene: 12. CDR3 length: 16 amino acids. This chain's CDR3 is CASSPQTGQAFYGYTF. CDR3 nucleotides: TGCGCCAGCAGCCCCCAGACGGGACAGGCTTTCTATGGCTACACCTTC.